These 16 T cell receptor beta chains came from one sample sequenced in a study of Ad26.COV2.S vaccination and SARS-CoV-2 variants (dated by TCRdb to about 2021). The treatment or condition label on this specimen signifies: over 15 received Ad26.COV2.S at low or high dose, single or two shots; roughly 5 received placebo; per-sample allocation not given. For vaccine and placebo recipients, repertoires were sequenced using samples collected on day 63 after the first injection. Receptors were amplified or captured by the immunoSEQ multiplex PCR assay. The table comes from immuneACCESS by way of TCRdb, which keeps in-frame sequences with V and J called. Part of the clones is missing from these tables; in studies checked, under half for an unresolved V gene and the rest for unknown reasons. This sample gives roughly 410,000 clones in total; 83% of them show up just once. The ten largest account for almost 7.5% of the sample.

This specimen consisted of peripheral blood, obtained in a trial of Ad26.COV2.S vaccine versus placebo. The receptors come from a person aged 18-65 years who received the Ad26.COV2.S COVID-19 vaccine or a placebo.

The J gene is TRBJ2-1, the V gene TRBV12-5, with 13 positions matching TRBD2. Germline-derived CDR1 and CDR2 are LGHNT and FRNRAP. V gave up 3 bases and J gave up 0 bases; unmatched junction bases: 5. CDR3 length: 18 amino acids. CDR3 nucleotide sequence: TGTGCTAGTGGTTTCGGGACTAGCGGGGCCAGCTCCTACAATGAGCAGTTCTTC. Translation gives CASGFGTSGASSYNEQFF.

There are a few counts of this clone. The chain joins TRBV7-2 to TRBJ2-3; D unresolved. Trimming shortened V by 1 base and J by 7 bases, and 6 bases separated the two germline ends. Germline loops: CDR1 SGHTA, CDR2 FQGNSA. This CDR3 contains 12 residues. The CDR3 protein is CASSLGVYTQYF. Written as DNA, the CDR3 is TGTGCCAGCAGCTTAGGAGTGTATACGCAGTATTTT.

This clone was picked up a small number of times. Written as DNA, the CDR3 is TGTGCCAGCAGTGAAAGGGCAGGTAGATCAGAGCCCCAGCATTTT. Its protein is CASSERAGRSEPQHF. The rearrangement joins TRBV2 to TRBJ1-5; no clear D gene. The V gene's germline CDR1 is SNHLY and CDR2 FYNNEI. The V end was cut by 2 bases, the J end by 8 bases, with 16 bases between. This CDR3 comprises 15 residues. Based on the CDR3 plus reference TRBV2 and TRBJ1-5, the full variable domain is EPEVTQTPSHQVTQMGQEVILRCVPISNHLYFYWYRQILGQKVEFLVSFYNNEISEKSEIFDDQFSVERPDGSNFTLKIRSTKLEDSAMYFCASSERAGRSEPQHFGDGTRLSIL.

The chain is built from TRBV7-9 and TRBJ2-1; 8 bases align to TRBD2. The germline gives CDR1 SEHNR, CDR2 FQNEAQ (reference sequence). With V trimmed by 3 bases and J by 2 bases, 9 bases remained unmatched. The CDR3 sequence is 17 residues long. The CDR3 reads CASSFFRTGGTYNEQFF. The CDR3 nucleotides read TGTGCCAGCAGCTTTTTTCGTACGGGGGGGACCTACAATGAGCAGTTCTTC.

This clone has just a few counts. The chain has TRBV7-2 and TRBJ2-7, with 9 bases identical to TRBD1. Germline CDR1 and CDR2: SGHTA and FQGNSA. Germline trimming cut 1 base from V and 12 bases from J; bases unmatched to any gene: 4. The CDR3 contains 12 residues. CDR3 DNA sequence: TGTGCCAGCAGCTTAGGGACAGGGGTGTGGTACTTC. Its protein is CASSLGTGVWYF.

J is TRBJ2-5 and V is TRBV9; perhaps TRBD2 as D (5 bases). The V and J ends lost 3 bases and 4 bases respectively, with 13 bases between them. The CDR3 consists of 14 residues. In germline, CDR1 is SGDLS, CDR2 YYNGEE. CDR3 in DNA: TGTGCCAGCAGCGCCCGGGGAACTGGAGAGACCCAGTACTTC. Its translation: CASSARGTGETQYF.

J is TRBJ1-1 and V is TRBV27; TRBD1 matches 7 bases. V lost 6 bases and J lost 0; bases outside the gene matches: 10. Looked up from germline, CDR1 is MNHEY and CDR2 is SMNVEV (reference sequence). This CDR3 contains 16 residues. CDR3: CASSRTGTALNTEAFF. The DNA of the CDR3 is TGTGCCAGCAGCCGTACAGGGACAGCCCTGAACACTGAAGCTTTCTTT.

This clone was seen once. V usage is TRBV4-1 and J usage is TRBJ2-1; possibly TRBD2 for D (5 bases). V gave up 0 bases and J gave up 15 bases, with 18 bases separating them. The CDR3 is 14 amino acids. Looked up from germline, CDR1 is MGHRA and CDR2 is YSYEKL. CDR3 DNA: TGCGCCAGCAGCCAAGAAGACCAACTAGGTGATCCGTTCTTC. This gives the protein CASSQEDQLGDPFF.

V gene TRBV7-3 combines with J gene TRBJ1-2; the match to TRBD1 covers 8 bases. Germline loops: CDR1 SGHTA, CDR2 FQGTGA. The J segment lost 10 bases and the V segment lost 3 bases, leaving 7 bases of the junction unmatched. The CDR3 extends over 13 amino acids. In nucleotides, the CDR3 is TGTGCCAGCAGCTTGATTGGACAGGGTGACTACACCTTC. This codes for CASSLIGQGDYTF.

The V call is TRBV10-3, the J call TRBJ1-1, with TRBD1 matching 7 bases. V trimming: 2 bases; J trimming: 5 bases; junction bases outside the gene matches: 5. This CDR3 has 14 residues. Germline V gives CDR1 ENHRY, CDR2 SYGVKD. CDR3 coding DNA: TGTGCCATCAGTGAGGACAGGGCGCAAACTGAAGCTTTCTTT. Translating it yields CAISEDRAQTEAFF.

The genes are TRBV20-1 and TRBJ1-3; D is uncertain. Germline loops: CDR1 DFQATT, CDR2 SNEGSKA (reference sequence). The V gene lost 3 bases and the J gene lost 9 bases, with 3 bases spanning the gap. The CDR3 has 9 residues. CDR3 coding DNA: TGCAGTGCTAGTAGCACCATATATTTT. It codes for CSASSTIYF.

This clone has a single count. The V and J genes are TRBV15 and TRBJ2-5; TRBD2 matches at 7 bases. V dropped 1 base and J dropped 5; count of bases not matched to a gene: 7. This CDR3 is 15 amino acids long. Per germline, CDR1 LNHNV and CDR2 YYDKDF (reference sequence). CDR3 nucleotides: TGTGCCACCAGCAGAGTTGCCCTCGGGGGGGAGACCCAGTACTTC. Its translation: CATSRVALGGETQYF.

The rearrangement links TRBV5-6 to TRBJ2-3; D ambiguous. Germline V lookup: CDR1 SGHDT, CDR2 YYEEEE. The germline V and J ends were trimmed by 3 bases and 6 bases, with 20 bases remaining between them. The CDR3 is made up of 16 amino acids. CDR3 sequence: CASSSPSLRGWDTQYF. DNA for the CDR3: TGTGCCAGCAGCTCTCCCTCTTTGCGTGGGTGGGATACGCAGTATTTT.

The chain employs TRBV12-3 or TRBV12-4 and TRBJ2-1, with D hard to call. V shed 2 bases and J shed 7 bases, with 3 bases lying between them. The CDR3 loop spans 11 amino acids. The CDR3 DNA sequence: TGTGCCAGCAGTTTATTAAATGAGCAGTTCTTC. Encoded protein: CASSLLNEQFF.

The chain combines TRBV12-5 with TRBJ1-1, with D unresolved. Trimming pared 0 bases from V and 10 bases from J, leaving 6 bases between. The CDR3 is 11 residues long. The germline V gene encodes CDR1 LGHNT and CDR2 FRNRAP. The CDR3 reads CASGLVQRAFF. DNA for the CDR3: TGTGCTAGTGGTTTGGTACAGCGAGCTTTCTTT.

The chain combines TRBV2 with TRBJ1-1; D gene uncertain. Germline V gene data show CDR1 as SNHLY and CDR2 as FYNNEI. V dropped 3 bases and J dropped 11 bases, with 13 bases sitting between them. The CDR3 covers 12 residues. The CDR3 bases are TGTGCCAGCAGTGAGAGGACCCCGGGGGCTTTCTTT. Translating gives CASSERTPGAFF. The full variable domain, with the rest looked up from reference TRBV2 and TRBJ1-1, is EPEVTQTPSHQVTQMGQEVILRCVPISNHLYFYWYRQILGQKVEFLVSFYNNEISEKSEIFDDQFSVERPDGSNFTLKIRSTKLEDSAMYFCASSERTPGAFFGQGTRLTVV.